Each of the 24 T cell receptor beta chains below was sequenced from the same sample in a study of blood T cell repertoires in COVID-19. Sequencing used immunoSEQ multiplex PCR; TCRdb keeps in-frame clones, though not all of them. The table lists about 400,000 clones, about 90% of them singletons, with 1.5% to 2% in the top ten. The sequenced material came from PBMCs or T cells enriched from blood (not recorded which). The receptors stem from a woman in her 30s who had recovered from COVID-19.

This clone was detected only once. The chain joins TRBV10-3 to TRBJ1-1, with D unclear. The V and J ends lost 6 bases and 1 base respectively, with 12 bases between them. In germline, CDR1 is ENHRY, CDR2 SYGVKD. This CDR3 has 14 residues. The chain's CDR3 is CAIRKDTTNTEAFF. The CDR3 DNA follows: TGTGCCATCAGGAAAGACACAACGAACACTGAAGCTTTCTTT.

V usage is TRBV11-2 and J usage is TRBJ2-5, with D possibly TRBD2 on 7 matching bases. CDR1 and CDR2 from the germline V gene are SGHAT and FQNNGV. The CDR3 extends over 15 amino acids. Deletions cut 1 base from V and 4 bases from J, with 13 bases between. The CDR3 DNA reads as TGTGCCAGCAGCTTAGTAGGGGGGAGGGCAGAGACCCAGTACTTC. Amino acids: CASSLVGGRAETQYF.

This chain joins TRBV6-5 and TRBJ1-1; 7 positions match TRBD1. CDR3 length: 12 amino acids. Germline V gene lookup returns CDR1 MNHEY and CDR2 SVGAGI. Trimming took 6 bases from V and 4 from J; bases not matched to a gene: 2. Here the CDR3 reads CASRQGFTEAFF. CDR3 DNA sequence: TGTGCCAGCAGACAGGGGTTCACTGAAGCTTTCTTT.

This clone has a handful of counts. The rearrangement uses TRBV27 and TRBJ1-5; D ambiguous. With 3 bases removed from V and 6 bases from J, the gap between germline ends came to 18 bases. CDR1 and CDR2 from the germline V gene are MNHEY and SMNVEV (reference sequence). This CDR3 is built from 16 residues. DNA for the CDR3: TGTGCCAGCAGTTTTAGCGGGCTAAAGGGCGGTCAGCCCCAGCATTTT. It is translated as CASSFSGLKGGQPQHF.

The rearrangement uses TRBV3-1 (or the pseudogene TRBV3-2) and TRBJ1-2, with TRBD1 matching over 7 bases. The ends lost 1 base at V and 3 bases at J; junction bases unmatched: 5. Germline CDR1 reads LGHDT; CDR2 reads YNNKEL (reference sequence). The CDR3 loop spans 15 amino acids. The CDR3 protein is CASSQGQGDYYGYTF. CDR3 sequence (DNA): TGTGCCAGCAGCCAAGGGCAGGGGGACTACTATGGCTACACCTTC.

Turning to this clone: Its ends do not fully match the called genes, so a read error is possible. The V gene is TRBV7-7, the J gene TRBJ2-3, with a possible D match to TRBD2 (6 bases). Germline loops: CDR1 SSHAT, CDR2 FNYEAQ (reference sequence). There are 14 residues in the CDR3. CDR3 loop: CASSLDGTTDTQYF. The CDR3 DNA is TGTGCTAGCAGCTTAGACGGGACTACAGATACGCAGTATTTT.

The chain uses TRBV28 and TRBJ2-2; no firm D call. The CDR3 loop spans 15 amino acids. Looked up from germline, CDR1 is MDHEN and CDR2 is SYDVKM. The V end lost 1 base, the J end lost 8 bases, and 14 bases lay between the germline ends. The CDR3 region has the DNA TGTGCCAGCAGTTTATATGGCCTAGTAAAGGGGGAGCTGTTTTTT. It specifies CASSLYGLVKGELFF.

J is TRBJ1-5 and V is TRBV6-5; 8 positions match TRBD1. The CDR3 totals 14 residues. The junction had 1 base not matched to a gene; V was cut back by 2 bases and J by 4 bases. The V gene's germline CDR1 is MNHEY and CDR2 SVGAGI. In DNA form, the CDR3 reads TGTGCCAGCAGTTACAGGACAGGGAATCAGCCCCAGCATTTT. Its translation: CASSYRTGNQPQHF.

This clone was seen only once. The genes are TRBV19 and TRBJ1-3, with D possibly TRBD1 on 5 matching bases. This CDR3 comprises 13 residues. Germline V CDR1 and CDR2: LNHDA, SQIVND (reference sequence). V was shortened by 6 bases and J by 8 bases, with 14 bases between the two germline ends. CDR3 loop: CASRASGGDTIYF. The DNA for the CDR3 is TGTGCCAGTAGGGCCTCTGGAGGGGACACCATATATTTT.

The chain carries TRBV5-1 and TRBJ2-3; 7 bases agree with TRBD2. The V and J ends lost 0 bases and 0 bases, in that order; junction bases with no gene match: 4. CDR3 length: 16 residues. Germline V gene lookup returns CDR1 SGHRS and CDR2 YFSETQ. The CDR3 reads CASSLVGGTSTDTQYF. DNA for the CDR3: TGCGCCAGCAGCTTGGTCGGGGGGACTAGCACAGATACGCAGTATTTT.

This chain connects TRBV29-1 to TRBJ2-7; perhaps TRBD1 as D (6 bases). Germline CDR1 is SQVTM and CDR2 is ANQGSEA. The CDR3 covers 13 residues. V lost 6 bases and J 0 bases, leaving 12 bases between the germline ends. In DNA form, the CDR3 reads TGCAGCGTGGGGGACAAAAGCTCCTACGAGCAGTACTTC. Protein product: CSVGDKSSYEQYF.

V gene TRBV30 combines with J gene TRBJ2-6, with D perhaps matching TRBD2 (5 bases). The CDR3 length is 14 residues. The V gene's germline CDR1 is GTSNPN and CDR2 SVGIG (reference sequence). V dropped 3 bases and J dropped 2 bases, with 8 bases sitting between them. The CDR3 spells CAWSEGAGANVLTF. The CDR3 bases are TGTGCCTGGAGCGAGGGAGCTGGGGCCAACGTCCTGACTTTC.

This chain connects TRBV30 to TRBJ2-7; 7 bases are a match to TRBD1. This CDR3 is built from 15 residues. With 3 bases clipped from V and 0 bases from J, the junction kept 8 bases outside the gene matches. Germline loops: CDR1 GTSNPN, CDR2 SVGIG (reference sequence). Written as DNA, the CDR3 is TGTGCCTGGAGCCCCGGGACAGATAGCTCCTACGAGCAGTACTTC. This gives the protein CAWSPGTDSSYEQYF.

The V gene is TRBV7-9, the J gene TRBJ1-2; D gene uncertain. CDR1 and CDR2 (germline): SEHNR, FQNEAQ (reference sequence). Trimming took off 4 bases at V and 4 bases at J, with 16 bases between the two ends. The CDR3 contains 15 residues. The CDR3 nucleotides are TGTGCCAGCAGCTCCACTAAGATAGCTAGCTATGGCTACACCTTC. This sequence encodes CASSSTKIASYGYTF.

The rearrangement links TRBV3-1 (or the pseudogene TRBV3-2) to TRBJ2-1; TRBD2 matches 8 bases. The J segment lost 7 bases and the V segment lost 4 bases, leaving 9 bases of the junction unmatched. CDR1 LGHDT and CDR2 YNNKEL come from the germline V gene (reference sequence). This CDR3 contains 15 residues. The CDR3 sequence is CASSRRTSIRNEQFF. The CDR3 DNA sequence: TGTGCCAGCAGCCGTCGGACTAGCATACGGAATGAGCAGTTCTTC.

The rearrangement joins TRBV5-8 to TRBJ2-1; 9 bases match TRBD1. J gave up 8 bases and V 4 bases, and 16 bases lay outside the gene matches. Germline V lookup: CDR1 SGHTS, CDR2 YDEGEE. CDR3 length equals 17 residues. The CDR3 loop reads CASSLSGPGQGGDEQFF. The CDR3 nucleotides are TGTGCCAGCAGCCTTAGCGGACCGGGACAGGGTGGGGATGAGCAGTTCTTC. The variable domain in full, with the rest retrieved from reference TRBV5-8 and TRBJ2-1, is EAGVTQSPTHLIKTRGQQATLRCSPISGHTSVYWYQQALGLGLQFLLWYDEGEERNRGNFPPRFSGRQFPNYSSELNVNALELEDSALYLCASSLSGPGQGGDEQFFGPGTRLTVL.

V usage is TRBV19 and J usage is TRBJ2-3, with 8 bases lining up with TRBD1. The germline CDR1 and CDR2 sequences are LNHDA and SQIVND (reference sequence). The CDR3 is 13 amino acids. The ends lost 11 bases at V and 0 bases at J; junction bases unmatched: 4. CDR3 residues: CAARDRSTDTQYF. CDR3 sequence (DNA): TGTGCCGCTCGGGACAGGAGCACAGATACGCAGTATTTT.

V gene TRBV28 combines with J gene TRBJ1-1; D gene unclear. Germline lookup yields CDR1 MDHEN and CDR2 SYDVKM. The CDR3 contains 12 residues. V was pared by 5 bases and J by 10 bases, with 14 bases between. The CDR3 spells CASSQLVAPAFF. The CDR3 DNA is TGTGCCAGCAGTCAATTGGTCGCGCCAGCTTTCTTT.

The gene calls are TRBV11-2 and TRBJ1-2; no reliable D call. The CDR3 extends over 14 amino acids. V dropped 2 bases and J dropped 5 bases, with 12 bases sitting between them. Germline-derived CDR1 and CDR2 are SGHAT and FQNNGV. The CDR3 nucleotides read TGTGCCAGCAGCTTAAGGCCAGCGCAATATGGCTACACCTTC. Translated, it gives CASSLRPAQYGYTF.

This chain's CDR3 is CASSLGGQGPYNEQFF. CDR3 sequence (DNA): TGCGCCAGCAGCTTGGGGGGACAGGGTCCCTACAATGAGCAGTTCTTC. The V and J genes are TRBV5-1 and TRBJ2-1; TRBD1 aligns across 9 bases. V was clipped by 0 bases and J by 2 bases; unmatched bases: 3. The CDR3 is made up of 16 amino acids. Per the germline V gene, CDR1 is SGHRS and CDR2 is YFSETQ. Using reference TRBV5-1 and TRBJ2-1 for the parts outside the CDR3, the full variable domain is KAGVTQTPRYLIKTRGQQVTLSCSPISGHRSVSWYQQTPGQGLQFLFEYFSETQRNKGNFPGRFSGRQFSNSRSEMNVSTLELGDSALYLCASSLGGQGPYNEQFFGPGTRLTVL.

This clone was recorded once. The CDR3 bases are TGTGCCAGCAGCCGACTGGGGACAGCCTATGGCTACACCTTC. Translating gives CASSRLGTAYGYTF. The genes are TRBV7-9 and TRBJ1-2; 7 bases fit TRBD1. There are 14 residues in the CDR3. The germline gives CDR1 SEHNR, CDR2 FQNEAQ (reference sequence). The V gene end was trimmed by 5 bases and the J gene end by 4 bases; junction bases not matched to a gene: 7.

The chain carries TRBV12-3 or TRBV12-4 and TRBJ1-2, with D unresolved. Trimming took 6 bases from V and 5 from J, leaving 10 bases between them. This CDR3 region has 12 residues. Here the CDR3 reads CASRDLAYGYTF. CDR3 DNA sequence: TGTGCCAGCAGGGACTTAGCTTATGGCTACACCTTC.

The chain recombines TRBV11-2 with TRBJ2-7; D perhaps matches TRBD2 (6 bases). Trimming cost V 1 base and J 4 bases, with 17 bases left between them. This CDR3 contains 16 residues. Germline CDR1 reads SGHAT; CDR2 reads FQNNGV. The CDR3 protein is CASSLGHSGLSYEQYF. CDR3 nucleotides: TGTGCCAGCAGCTTAGGACACTCGGGACTTTCGTACGAGCAGTACTTC.

The rearrangement joins TRBV7-3 to TRBJ2-2; TRBD2 aligns across 11 bases. Losses at the gene ends were 4 bases for V and 1 base for J; bases not matched to a gene: 5. Germline V CDR1 and CDR2: SGHTA, FQGTGA. The CDR3 is made up of 17 amino acids. CDR3 DNA: TGTGCCAGCAGCTCGCCCCTAGCGGGGGGGAACACCGGGGAGCTGTTTTTT. Translated: CASSSPLAGGNTGELFF.